The source of this TCR beta chain is a study of control samples from healthy donors and cancer patients. This CDR3 comprises 15 residues. Germline V lookup: CDR1 MNHEY, CDR2 SVGAGI. Trimming at V came to 6 bases and at J to 3 bases, leaving 7 bases not matched to a gene. Sequencing used immunoSEQ multiplex PCR; TCRdb keeps in-frame clones, though not all of them. The listing records about 190,000 clones. The chain employs TRBV6-5 and TRBJ1-3, with 8 positions matching TRBD1. The sequence was collected from a woman in her thirties in good health. Sequences were obtained from blood. The CDR3 reads CASSPTGGGGNTIYF. DNA for the CDR3: TGTGCCAGCAGCCCAACAGGGGGAGGTGGAAACACCATATATTTT.